These 25 T cell receptor beta chains were sequenced from one sample in a study of T cells in Graves' hyperthyroidism and ophthalmopathy. Using RNA transcripts as the source, TCR beta CDR3 regions were amplified. HTBI primers were used for first-round RT-PCR of the TCR CDR3. TCRdb re-called the multiplex PCR reads through MiXCR, storing one row per CDR3 protein. The top ten clones hold about a third of a sample with nearly 750,000 distinct CDR3 sequences, just over 35% of them seen once. The sequencing input was blood. The receptors stem from a woman between 40 and 50 years old with Graves' hyperthyroidism.

This clonotype was seen just once. CDR3 loop: CAIRLGTRTGQGVNDEQFF. The CDR3 DNA reads as TGTGCCATCAGGTTGGGGACAAGAACGGGACAGGGGGTTAACGATGAGCAGTTCTTC. This chain joins TRBV10-3 and TRBJ2-5; 11 bases agree with TRBD1. The J call could be wrong; TRBJ2-1 is a better fit for the DNA end. The CDR3 is 19 residues long. Germline loops: CDR1 ENHRY, CDR2 SYGVKD.

The V gene is TRBV2, the J gene TRBJ1-1, with TRBD1 matching 7 bases. V trimming: 6 bases; J trimming: 2 bases; junction bases outside the gene matches: 6. This CDR3 is built from 14 residues. Germline CDR1 reads SNHLY; CDR2 reads FYNNEI. The CDR3 coding sequence is TGTGCCAGCAGAGCCGGGACAGCCAACACTGAAGCTTTCTTT. This encodes CASRAGTANTEAFF.

The V gene is TRBV7-9, the J gene TRBJ1-5; no definite D call. Germline V gives CDR1 SEHNR, CDR2 FQNEAQ (reference sequence). Trimming took off 3 bases at V and 2 bases at J, with 8 bases between the two ends. This CDR3 has 14 amino acids. CDR3 sequence: CASSFAAGNQPQHF. The CDR3 nucleotides are TGTGCCAGCAGCTTTGCGGCAGGCAATCAGCCCCAGCATTTT.

Notes on this clonotype: A much larger clone lies one base from this, so it may be a read error. This chain uses TRBV6-6 with TRBJ1-2; maybe TRBD1 (5 bases). CDR1 is MNHNY, CDR2 SVGAGI, per germline (reference sequence). The CDR3 has 12 amino acids. This CDR3 is CTSSNEGYGYTF. The CDR3 DNA reads as TGTACCAGCTCTAACGAGGGGTATGGCTACACCTTC.

The chain joins TRBV7-9 to TRBJ2-7; the D gene is possibly TRBD1 (6 bases). The V and J ends lost 6 bases and 3 bases respectively, with 18 bases between them. The CDR3 contains 15 residues. Germline V lookup: CDR1 SEHNR, CDR2 FQNEAQ (reference sequence). The chain's CDR3 is CASSLRRDKNYEQYF. The CDR3 nucleotides are TGTGCCAGCAGTTTACGACGGGACAAAAACTACGAGCAGTACTTC.

The sample holds many counts of this clonotype. V gene TRBV9 combines with J gene TRBJ2-5; 8 nucleotides align to TRBD2. The CDR3 sequence is 15 residues long. CDR1 is SGDLS, CDR2 YYNGEE, per germline. V trimming: 2 bases; J trimming: 3 bases; junction bases outside the gene matches: 6. CDR3 bases: TGTGCCAGCAGCGTCCTCGGAGCGGGAGAAGAGACCCAGTACTTC. Protein: CASSVLGAGEETQYF.

The sample holds a few counts of this clonotype. The rearrangement uses TRBV2 and TRBJ2-2; 7 positions match TRBD1. The J segment lost 0 bases and the V segment lost 6 bases, leaving 4 bases of the junction unmatched. The CDR3 is 15 residues long. Germline V gene sequence: CDR1 SNHLY, CDR2 FYNNEI. The CDR3 DNA reads as TGTGCCAGCAGCGGACAGGCGGCGAACACCGGGGAGCTGTTTTTT. It yields the protein CASSGQAANTGELFF.

This clonotype was seen many times. The rearrangement joins TRBV19 to TRBJ1-5; tentatively, D is TRBD1 (6 bases). Germline V gives CDR1 LNHDA, CDR2 SQIVND (reference sequence). The CDR3 runs 14 residues. Trimming removed 6 bases at V and 5 bases at J, with 14 bases between. This chain's CDR3 is CASRRSGADQPQHF. CDR3 in DNA: TGTGCCAGTAGACGATCGGGGGCAGATCAGCCCCAGCATTTT.

As to this clonotype: A read error is possible here, since a much larger clone lies one base away. The V gene is TRBV9, the J gene TRBJ2-6; D is uncertain. Germline V lookup: CDR1 SGDLS, CDR2 YYNGEE. The CDR3 length is 17 residues. In DNA form, the CDR3 reads TGTGCCGGCAGCGATGGACCCCCCTACTCTGGGGCCAACGTCCTGACTTTC. Encoded protein: CAGSDGPPYSGANVLTF.

Only a few counts were recorded for this clonotype. The genes are TRBV7-9 and TRBJ1-2; no clear D gene. V gave up 1 base and J gave up 8 bases, with 8 bases separating them. The CDR3 runs 12 residues. The germline CDR1 and CDR2 sequences are SEHNR and FQNEAQ (reference sequence). CDR3 amino acids: CASSLVSWGYTF. The CDR3 bases are TGTGCCAGCAGCTTAGTTAGCTGGGGCTACACCTTC.

This clonotype was counted at least ten times. This chain connects TRBV20-1 to TRBJ1-1; D unclear. The ends were cut back, 0 bases at V and 4 bases at J, with 12 bases in the middle. Germline V gene data show CDR1 as DFQATT and CDR2 as SNEGSKA (reference sequence). This CDR3 region has 14 residues. The CDR3 DNA reads as TGCAGTGCTAGAGATCGGCGGAGCCTCACTGAAGCTTTCTTT. It codes for CSARDRRSLTEAFF.

In regard to this clonotype: A read error may be the cause here, since a much bigger clone is one base away. This rearrangement joins TRBV13 to TRBJ1-2; 8 nucleotides agree with TRBD1. The CDR3 loop spans 16 amino acids. The germline CDR1 and CDR2 sequences are PRHDT and FYEKMQ (reference sequence). CDR3 bases: TGTGTCAGCAGCTTAGCTAGGACAGGGAAATATCATGGCTACACCTTC. It codes for CVSSLARTGKYHGYTF.

This clonotype occurred a few times. V and J are TRBV6-6 and TRBJ1-6; D possibly corresponds to TRBD1 (6 bases). Per the germline V gene, CDR1 is MNHNY and CDR2 is SVGAGI (reference sequence). The ends were cut back, 5 bases at V and 0 bases at J, with 11 bases in the middle. The CDR3 is 16 residues long. CDR3: CASSRGTSSYNSPLHF. Here the CDR3 DNA reads TGTGCCAGCAGTCGGGGGACAAGCTCCTATAATTCACCCCTCCACTTT.

The V call is TRBV29-1, the J call TRBJ1-2; the D gene is possibly TRBD1 (6 bases). The V gene's germline CDR1 is SQVTM and CDR2 ANQGSEA. CDR3 length equals 13 residues. Trimming stripped 5 bases from V and 5 bases from J, with 15 bases between. The DNA for the CDR3 is TGCAGCGTTCCGAGGGGGGGTCAATATGGCTACACCTTC. Translation: CSVPRGGQYGYTF.

This clonotype occurred many times. Relative to the germline gene, one junction end is altered; a read error may explain this. The genes are TRBV7-7 and TRBJ2-5, with 9 bases identical to TRBD2. The CDR3 length is 15 residues. Germline V gene lookup returns CDR1 SSHAT and CDR2 FNYEAQ (reference sequence). The CDR3 bases are TGTGCTAGCAGTTTTGGCGGGAGGGCCACGGAGACCCAGTACTTC. As protein: CASSFGGRATETQYF.

Concerning this clonotype itself: The germline gene is not matched at one end of the junction; a read error may be the cause. This chain joins TRBV7-2 and TRBJ1-4; D uncertain. The CDR3 runs 16 residues. The germline CDR1 and CDR2 sequences are SGHTA and FQGNSA. CDR3 in amino acids: CASSQARGATNEKLFF. DNA for the CDR3: TGCGCCAGCAGCCAAGCGAGAGGCGCAACTAATGAAAAACTGTTTTTT.

V and J are TRBV7-2 and TRBJ1-3; D possibly corresponds to TRBD1 (5 bases). CDR1 and CDR2 from the germline V gene are SGHTA and FQGNSA. The ends were cut back, 3 bases at V and 3 bases at J, with 15 bases in the middle. This CDR3 spans 16 amino acids. The CDR3 DNA is TGTGCCAGCAGCTTGGGGACTAGCGGAGGTGGAAACACCATATATTTT. Its translation: CASSLGTSGGGNTIYF.

This clonotype was found many times. This rearrangement joins TRBV6-6 to TRBJ2-6; either TRBD1 or TRBD2 may supply D (5 bases each). V gave up 7 bases and J gave up 0 bases, with 10 bases separating them. CDR3 length: 15 amino acids. Germline CDR1 reads MNHNY; CDR2 reads SVGAGI (reference sequence). This CDR3 is CASTGTVSGANVLTF. The CDR3, as DNA: TGTGCCAGCACCGGGACGGTCTCTGGGGCCAACGTCCTGACTTTC.

This clonotype has just a few counts. The chain employs TRBV13 and TRBJ2-5, with 14 bases matching TRBD2. The CDR3 loop spans 17 amino acids. V lost 5 bases to trimming and J lost 6 bases; unmatched junction nucleotides: 11. Looked up from germline, CDR1 is PRHDT and CDR2 is FYEKMQ (reference sequence). CDR3 DNA: TGTGCCAGCAGCCCGGGACTAGCGGGGGCTACAAGGAAGACCCAGTACTTC. Protein: CASSPGLAGATRKTQYF.

The chain carries TRBV18 and TRBJ1-4, with a weak D call TRBD1 (5 bases). V lost 3 bases to trimming and J lost 5 bases, with 16 bases between them. Germline V lookup: CDR1 KGHSH, CDR2 LQKENI. This CDR3 is built from 16 residues. For the CDR3, the DNA is TGTGCCAGCTCACCGCGGGAGTCAGGGCGAAATGAAAAACTGTTTTTT. It codes for CASSPRESGRNEKLFF.

Many counts were recorded for this clonotype. The chain carries TRBV7-2 and TRBJ1-4, with D perhaps matching TRBD1 (6 bases). The CDR3 is 15 amino acids. Germline V CDR1 and CDR2: SGHTA, FQGNSA. V was shortened by 4 bases and J by 0 bases, with 9 bases between the two germline ends. CDR3 loop: CASSSSGATNEKLFF. The CDR3 nucleotides read TGTGCCAGCAGCTCGTCAGGGGCAACTAATGAAAAACTGTTTTTT.

This clonotype was observed many times. The chain uses TRBV20-1 and TRBJ1-2; no definite D call. The V end lost 1 base, the J end lost 6 bases, and 15 bases lay between the germline ends. The CDR3 runs 14 residues. Germline CDR1 is DFQATT and CDR2 is SNEGSKA (reference sequence). The CDR3 loop is CSARVLDKLHGYTF. In DNA form, the CDR3 reads TGCAGTGCTAGAGTCCTCGACAAGCTCCATGGCTACACCTTC.

This clonotype was seen once. Being one base from a much bigger clone, this may be a read error. V usage is TRBV12-3 or TRBV12-4 and J usage is TRBJ1-2; TRBD1 might be the D (5 bases). CDR3 size: 14 residues. Trimming left V 8 bases short and J 3 bases short, with 16 bases between. CDR3 sequence reads: CASGPGLIDYGYTF. CDR3 DNA sequence: TGTGCCAGCGGTCCAGGGTTGATAGACTATGGCTACACCTTC.

The chain is built from TRBV5-1 and TRBJ2-1, with unresolved D. This CDR3 region has 12 residues. Germline CDR1 reads SGHRS; CDR2 reads YFSETQ. The germline V and J ends were trimmed by 4 bases and 10 bases, with 12 bases remaining between them. The DNA of the CDR3 is TGCGCCAGCAGCGAGACCGTGGGAGAGCAGTTCTTC. Translated, it gives CASSETVGEQFF.

A remark on this clonotype: A much bigger clone sits one base away, suggesting this may be a read error. The conserved phenylalanine or tryptophan is not found at the CDR3 terminus, so this likely reflects a read error. The chain has TRBV19 and TRBJ1-4, with 9 positions matching TRBD1. The CDR3 has 15 residues. Trimming removed 3 bases from V and 5 bases from J; junction bases left unmatched: 4. Per germline, CDR1 LNHDA and CDR2 SQIVND (reference sequence). The CDR3 reads CASSILGQGNEKLFL. Here the CDR3 DNA reads TGTGCCAGTAGTATTCTGGGACAGGGAAATGAAAAACTGTTTCTT.